These 23 T cell receptor beta chains share one sample of origin, sequenced in a study of PD-1 blockade in classical Hodgkin lymphoma. Sequencing was performed with immunoSEQ multiplex PCR; in TCRdb, only in-frame clones are kept and a portion is missing. The sample has more than 90,000 clones, roughly 90% seen once. All the patients suffered relapse after autologous stem cell transplantation, and brentuximab vedotin exposure differed. Sequencing used peripheral blood mononuclear cells (PBMCs), obtained before the second cycle of nivolumab. Receptors originate from a human donor with classical Hodgkin lymphoma.

This chain joins TRBV27 and TRBJ1-1, with 7 positions matching TRBD1. The germline CDR1 and CDR2 sequences are MNHEY and SMNVEV (reference sequence). This CDR3 has 14 residues. Trimming at V came to 6 bases and at J to 4 bases, leaving 8 bases not matched to a gene. The CDR3 DNA reads as TGTGCCAGCAGCTCCCAGACAGGGATCACTGAAGCTTTCTTT. Encoded protein: CASSSQTGITEAFF.

V gene TRBV10-3 combines with J gene TRBJ2-7; D possibly matches TRBD1 or TRBD2 (5 bases each). In germline, CDR1 is ENHRY, CDR2 SYGVKD. The CDR3 consists of 14 residues. The ends were cut back, 6 bases at V and 3 bases at J, with 15 bases in the middle. CDR3 residues: CAISGTDIDYEQYF. CDR3 sequence (DNA): TGTGCCATCAGCGGGACGGACATTGACTACGAGCAGTACTTC.

This chain joins TRBV7-2 and TRBJ1-2; TRBD1 matches 9 bases. The V gene's germline CDR1 is SGHTA and CDR2 FQGNSA. The CDR3 is made up of 16 amino acids. V was clipped by 7 bases and J by 4 bases; unmatched bases: 13. This CDR3 is CASNRDRAGVSYGYTF. In DNA form, the CDR3 reads TGTGCCAGCAACCGGGACAGGGCTGGAGTGAGCTATGGCTACACCTTC.

The chain recombines TRBV29-1 with TRBJ1-4; 7 positions agree with TRBD1. Germline-derived CDR1 and CDR2 are SQVTM and ANQGSEA. The V gene end was trimmed by 5 bases and the J gene end by 3 bases; junction bases not matched to a gene: 3. This CDR3 is 13 amino acids long. The CDR3 sequence is CSVRDRSNEKLFF. CDR3 sequence (DNA): TGCAGCGTTCGGGACAGATCTAATGAAAAACTGTTTTTT. Full variable domain (rest looked up from reference TRBV29-1 and TRBJ1-4): SAVISQKPSRDICQRGTSLTIQCQVDSQVTMMFWYRQQPGQSLTLIATANQGSEATYESGFVIDKFPISRPNLTFSTLTVSNMSPEDSSIYLCSVRDRSNEKLFFGSGTQLSVL.

This clone was detected only once. The DNA of the CDR3 is TGTGCCAGCAGCTTAATGGTAGCGGGGTTCAAAGATACGCAGTATTTT. It codes for CASSLMVAGFKDTQYF. This chain uses TRBV7-6 with TRBJ2-3; 8 bases agree with TRBD2. Germline-derived CDR1 and CDR2 are SGHVS and FNYEAQ. The length of the CDR3 is 16 residues. J was trimmed by 5 bases and V by 2 bases; bases with no gene match: 9.

This chain uses TRBV5-4 with TRBJ1-1; no clear D gene. Trimming stripped 2 bases from V and 0 bases from J, with 8 bases between. CDR3 length: 14 residues. Germline V gene sequence: CDR1 SGHNT, CDR2 YYREEE (reference sequence). This chain's CDR3 is CASSFTGMNTEAFF. The CDR3 region has the DNA TGTGCCAGCAGCTTTACCGGAATGAACACTGAAGCTTTCTTT.

The CDR3 region is CASSVDRDGNSNQPQHF. The CDR3 DNA follows: TGTGCCAGCAGTGTTGACAGGGACGGCAATAGCAATCAGCCCCAGCATTTT. This rearrangement joins TRBV25-1 to TRBJ1-5; 7 bases are a match to TRBD1. The CDR3 is 17 amino acids. V was clipped by 4 bases and J by 0 bases; unmatched bases: 9. In germline, CDR1 is MGHDK, CDR2 SYGVNS.

The chain carries TRBV5-6 and TRBJ1-4; TRBD1 aligns across 7 bases. Germline assignment: CDR1 SGHDT and CDR2 YYEEEE. The CDR3 is made up of 14 amino acids. V lost 7 bases and J lost 7; bases outside the gene matches: 10. The CDR3 coding sequence is TGTGCCAGCGGTTTTAGGCAGGGGGGTGAAAAACTGTTTTTT. It encodes CASGFRQGGEKLFF.

This clone was seen only a few times. The genes are TRBV7-2 and TRBJ1-3; 7 positions match TRBD1. Germline values: CDR1 SGHTA, CDR2 FQGNSA. With 6 bases clipped from V and 0 bases from J, the junction kept 2 bases outside the gene matches. The CDR3 runs to 14 residues. In DNA form, the CDR3 reads TGTGCCAGCAGAACAGGGGTCTCTGGAAACACCATATATTTT. It codes for CASRTGVSGNTIYF.

This clone has more than one count but fewer than ten. V gene TRBV28 combines with J gene TRBJ1-2; D perhaps matches TRBD1 (6 bases). Germline V gives CDR1 MDHEN, CDR2 SYDVKM. This CDR3 spans 13 amino acids. V was cut by 8 bases and J by 3 bases, with 13 bases left in between. The CDR3 spells CASLEDSYYGYTF. CDR3 sequence (DNA): TGTGCCAGCCTCGAGGACAGTTACTATGGCTACACCTTC.

This clone was seen only once. The V call is TRBV5-1, the J call TRBJ2-2; 8 nucleotides agree with TRBD2. Germline-derived CDR1 and CDR2 are SGHRS and YFSETQ. This CDR3 region has 16 residues. V was clipped by 4 bases and J by 5 bases; unmatched bases: 10. CDR3 bases: TGCGCCAGCAGCGCACTAGCGGCCCGACGGACCGGGGAGCTGTTTTTT. Translated, it gives CASSALAARRTGELFF.

The chain uses TRBV6-1 and TRBJ2-7; TRBD1 matches 7 bases. V was pared by 7 bases and J by 3 bases, with 12 bases of the junction left unmatched. From germline, CDR1 is MNHNS and CDR2 SASEGT. This CDR3 comprises 15 residues. Here the CDR3 reads CASKRGQGHNYEQYF. CDR3 DNA: TGTGCCAGCAAAAGGGGGCAAGGACATAACTACGAGCAGTACTTC.

The chain employs TRBV6-6 and TRBJ1-1, with D perhaps TRBD1 (5 bases). CDR1 is MNHNY, CDR2 SVGAGI, per germline (reference sequence). V was trimmed by 6 bases and J by 4 bases, leaving 12 bases between them. This CDR3 comprises 13 residues. CDR3 DNA sequence: TGTGCCAGCAGCCGGCAGGGTGGCACTGAAGCTTTCTTT. Translation gives CASSRQGGTEAFF.

V gene TRBV4-1 combines with J gene TRBJ2-7, with unresolved D. CDR3 length: 12 residues. Germline V gene data show CDR1 as MGHRA and CDR2 as YSYEKL. Trimming shortened V by 3 bases and J by 4 bases, and 7 bases separated the two germline ends. DNA for the CDR3: TGCGCCAGCAGCCAGGATTGGTACGAGCAGTACTTC. Its protein product is CASSQDWYEQYF.

This chain uses TRBV19 with TRBJ1-4, with D perhaps matching TRBD1 (6 bases). CDR3 length: 12 residues. Per the germline V gene, CDR1 is LNHDA and CDR2 is SQIVND (reference sequence). V was pared by 10 bases and J by 4 bases, with 10 bases between. The CDR3 region has the DNA TGTGCCACCGGGACAATTAATGAAAAACTGTTTTTT. It codes for CATGTINEKLFF. The whole variable domain, remainder taken from reference TRBV19 and TRBJ1-4, is DGGITQSPKYLFRKEGQNVTLSCEQNLNHDAMYWYRQDPGQGLRLIYYSQIVNDFQKGDIAEGYSVSREKKESFPLTVTSAQKNPTAFYLCATGTINEKLFFGSGTQLSVL.

The V call is TRBV4-3, the J call TRBJ1-1; D possibly corresponds to TRBD1 (5 bases). This CDR3 has 14 amino acids. V was clipped by 0 bases and J by 9 bases, with 14 bases between them. Germline CDR1 and CDR2: LGHNA and YSLEER. CDR3 DNA sequence: TGCGCCAGCAGCCAAGATCCAGCGGGGGTGCAAGCTTTCTTT. It specifies CASSQDPAGVQAFF.

This clone was picked up one time. The chain joins TRBV7-9 to TRBJ2-3; 9 bases are a match to TRBD2. CDR3 size: 16 residues. V was pared by 7 bases and J by 4 bases, with 12 bases of the junction left unmatched. The germline V gene has CDR1 SEHNR and CDR2 FQNEAQ (reference sequence). CDR3 protein: CASTWTSVSTPDTQYF. As DNA, the CDR3 is TGTGCCAGCACCTGGACTAGCGTTTCTACGCCAGATACGCAGTATTTT.

This chain connects TRBV5-1 to TRBJ2-2; D may be TRBD1 or TRBD2 (5 bases each). Trimming took off 2 bases at V and 12 bases at J, with 14 bases between the two ends. The CDR3 contains 13 residues. Germline V gives CDR1 SGHRS, CDR2 YFSETQ. CDR3 region: CASSFGTPQKLFF. CDR3 sequence (DNA): TGCGCCAGCAGCTTCGGGACCCCCCAAAAGCTGTTTTTT.

The sample holds one count of this clone. The DNA for the CDR3 is TGTGCCAGCAGCCCGAGGGTAAATGAGCAGTTCTTC. As protein: CASSPRVNEQFF. The chain recombines TRBV9 with TRBJ2-1, with D tentatively TRBD2 (5 bases). CDR1 and CDR2 (germline): SGDLS, YYNGEE. V was trimmed by 4 bases and J by 7 bases, leaving 9 bases between them. The CDR3 runs 12 residues.

The chain uses TRBV28 and TRBJ2-5; 12 bases map to TRBD2. The CDR3 extends over 18 amino acids. Per germline, CDR1 MDHEN and CDR2 SYDVKM. J gave up 4 bases and V 3 bases, and 12 bases lay outside the gene matches. CDR3 DNA: TGTGCCAGCAGTTTGTTCCTAGCGGGGGGGCTCGCCCGAGAGACCCAGTACTTC. This gives the protein CASSLFLAGGLARETQYF.

V and J are TRBV29-1 and TRBJ2-5; a possible D gene is TRBD1 (6 bases). This CDR3 spans 12 amino acids. Germline CDR1 SQVTM, CDR2 ANQGSEA. Trimming stripped 8 bases from V and 2 bases from J, with 12 bases between. This CDR3 is CSMRTAQETQYF. The DNA for the CDR3 is TGCAGCATGCGGACAGCACAAGAGACCCAGTACTTC. Looking up the rest from reference TRBV29-1 and TRBJ2-5 gives the full variable domain: SAVISQKPSRDICQRGTSLTIQCQVDSQVTMMFWYRQQPGQSLTLIATANQGSEATYESGFVIDKFPISRPNLTFSTLTVSNMSPEDSSIYLCSMRTAQETQYFGPGTRLLVL.

This clone showed up just a few times. The chain employs TRBV11-2 and TRBJ1-1, with D unresolved. Germline CDR1 reads SGHAT; CDR2 reads FQNNGV. With 2 bases removed from V and 4 bases from J, the gap between germline ends came to 5 bases. The length of the CDR3 is 12 residues. CDR3 coding DNA: TGTGCCAGCAGCTTATCCTCCACTGAAGCTTTCTTT. This sequence encodes CASSLSSTEAFF.

This clone was picked up a small number of times. V is TRBV7-9 and J is TRBJ1-2, with 9 bases fitting TRBD1. The V gene's germline CDR1 is SEHNR and CDR2 FQNEAQ (reference sequence). V dropped 4 bases and J dropped 8; count of bases not matched to a gene: 11. The CDR3 spans 15 residues. This chain's CDR3 is CASSSRDRDVYGYTF. DNA of the CDR3: TGTGCCAGCAGCTCCCGGGACAGGGATGTTTACGGCTACACCTTC.